These 32 T cell receptor beta chains were all obtained from the same sample, sequenced in a study of regulatory T cells in long-lasting Graves disease. Regarding time point: newly diagnosed GD, antithyroid drugs for less than 3 months. TCR sequences were obtained from RNA taken from PBMCs. Building of the TCR beta libraries involved iRepertoire HTBI primers and Arm-PCR of CDR3 regions. TCRdb ran MiXCR on the multiplex PCR reads and lists one entry per CDR3 protein. The table records approximately 310,000 distinct CDR3 sequences, 15% to 20% of them present only once. The material was peripheral blood mononuclear cells (PBMCs), obtained at new diagnosis, from a patient treated with antithyroid drugs. These receptors were obtained from a female donor with Graves disease.

Ten or more counts support this clonotype. This chain connects TRBV5-1 to TRBJ2-7, with 9 bases fitting TRBD1. Germline V gene sequence: CDR1 SGHRS, CDR2 YFSETQ. CDR3 length: 15 amino acids. Trimming at V came to 4 bases and at J to 2 bases, leaving 7 bases not matched to a gene. The DNA of the CDR3 is TGCGCCAGCAGCGCCGGGACAGGGAGCGCCTACGAGCAGTACTTC. Its translation is CASSAGTGSAYEQYF.

This clonotype has at least ten counts. The V and J genes are TRBV5-1 and TRBJ2-2; TRBD2 aligns across 7 bases. The CDR3 spans 15 residues. J gave up 6 bases and V 4 bases, and 9 bases lay outside the gene matches. Germline CDR1 is SGHRS and CDR2 is YFSETQ. In DNA form, the CDR3 reads TGCGCCAGCAGCCCCGGACTAGGATGGCCCGGGGAGCTGTTTTTT. Protein product: CASSPGLGWPGELFF.

This clonotype occurred many times. The V gene is TRBV19, the J gene TRBJ1-1; possibly TRBD1 for D (6 bases). CDR3 size: 15 residues. The V gene lost 6 bases and the J gene lost 6 bases, with 20 bases spanning the gap. The germline V gene encodes CDR1 LNHDA and CDR2 SQIVND (reference sequence). Here the CDR3 DNA reads TGTGCCAGTAGGGCCCGAAGGGGGGGCGAGGCTGAAGCTTTCTTT. Translation gives CASRARRGGEAEAFF.

Ten or more counts support this clonotype. This chain joins TRBV18 and TRBJ2-7; D is possibly TRBD2 (6 bases). Between the trimmed V and J ends, which lost 1 base and 4 bases, there was a span of 14 bases. In germline, CDR1 is KGHSH, CDR2 LQKENI. The CDR3 spans 15 residues. For the CDR3, the DNA is TGTGCCAGCTCACCACGCTCGGGAGAGCCTTACGAGCAGTACTTC. It encodes CASSPRSGEPYEQYF.

At least ten counts were recorded for this clonotype. The chain employs TRBV27 and TRBJ2-7; possibly TRBD1 or TRBD2 for D (5 bases each). CDR3 length: 15 residues. Germline CDR1 reads MNHEY; CDR2 reads SMNVEV (reference sequence). The V and J ends lost 1 base and 2 bases respectively, with 12 bases between them. This CDR3 reads CASSLFLGRTYEQYF. The CDR3 DNA follows: TGTGCCAGCAGTTTATTTTTGGGACGGACCTACGAGCAGTACTTC.

This clonotype was detected only a few times. The V call is TRBV7-9, the J call TRBJ2-1, with no clear D. CDR3 length: 14 residues. V lost 1 base and J lost 6, with 10 bases in between. Germline V lookup: CDR1 SEHNR, CDR2 FQNEAQ (reference sequence). CDR3 residues: CASSLDDGRNEQFF. CDR3 nucleotide sequence: TGTGCCAGCAGCTTAGATGACGGACGCAATGAGCAGTTCTTC. Together with reference TRBV7-9 and TRBJ2-1, the CDR3 gives the full variable domain: DTGVSQNPRHKITKRGQNVTFRCDPISEHNRLYWYRQTLGQGPEFLTYFQNEAQLEKSRLLSDRFSAERPKGSFSTLEIQRTEQGDSAMYLCASSLDDGRNEQFFGPGTRLTVL.

This clonotype was counted many times. The chain has TRBV20-1 and TRBJ2-1; D not certain. The CDR3 has 12 amino acids. In germline, CDR1 is DFQATT, CDR2 SNEGSKA (reference sequence). Trimming stripped 1 base from V and 10 bases from J, with 11 bases between. Written as DNA, the CDR3 is TGCAGTGCTAGAGGTGATTTAAGGGAGCAGTTCTTC. It specifies CSARGDLREQFF.

This clonotype was detected a few times. The chain carries TRBV5-1 and TRBJ2-7, with 9 bases aligning to TRBD2. J gave up 7 bases and V 4 bases, and 12 bases lay outside the gene matches. The germline V gene has CDR1 SGHRS and CDR2 YFSETQ. This CDR3 contains 15 residues. The CDR3 DNA sequence: TGCGCCAGCAGCGCAGGACTAGCGAGAGGAGGAGAGCAGTACTTC. Its protein product is CASSAGLARGGEQYF.

This clonotype has ten or more counts. This chain uses TRBV20-1 with TRBJ2-1; 11 nucleotides align to TRBD2. J was trimmed by 8 bases and V by 6 bases; bases with no gene match: 3. The CDR3 is 12 amino acids. Germline V CDR1 and CDR2: DFQATT, SNEGSKA (reference sequence). CDR3 coding DNA: TGCAGTGCCCGACTAGCGGGATATGAGCAGTTCTTC. It codes for CSARLAGYEQFF.

This clonotype was counted at least ten times. The chain uses TRBV20-1 and TRBJ2-7; TRBD2 might be the D (5 bases). Trimming took 6 bases from V and 3 from J, leaving 18 bases between them. CDR1 DFQATT and CDR2 SNEGSKA come from the germline V gene (reference sequence). The CDR3 consists of 14 residues. The CDR3 sequence: CSAPTNLGIYEQYF. The CDR3 DNA reads TGCAGTGCGCCGACTAATCTCGGAATCTACGAGCAGTACTTC.

The rearrangement uses TRBV5-6 and TRBJ2-3, with 9 bases that match TRBD1. The germline gives CDR1 SGHDT, CDR2 YYEEEE. The trim removed 5 bases at V and 7 bases at J, leaving 5 bases unmatched. The CDR3 runs 13 residues. The chain's CDR3 is CASRRDRAHTQYF. The CDR3 DNA reads as TGTGCCAGCAGACGGGACAGGGCCCATACGCAGTATTTT. The full variable domain, rest sourced from reference TRBV5-6 and TRBJ2-3, is DAGVTQSPTHLIKTRGQQVTLRCSPKSGHDTVSWYQQALGQGPQFIFQYYEEEERQRGNFPDRFSGHQFPNYSSELNVNALLLGDSALYLCASRRDRAHTQYFGPGTRLTVL.

This clonotype was counted ten times or more. The chain couples TRBV3-1 to TRBJ2-3, with TRBD1 matching 7 bases. Unmatched junction bases numbered 3, after V lost 4 bases and J lost 2 bases. CDR3 size: 14 residues. Germline V lookup: CDR1 LGHDT, CDR2 YNNKEL (reference sequence). CDR3 DNA sequence: TGTGCCAGCAGCCCAGACAGGGTCACAGATACGCAGTATTTT. It is translated as CASSPDRVTDTQYF.

The chain carries TRBV12-3 or TRBV12-4 and TRBJ2-7; possible D gene TRBD2, 5 bases. The CDR3 contains 14 residues. V was clipped by 8 bases and J by 4 bases, with 18 bases between them. CDR3 residues: CASVSESGGYEQYF. CDR3 DNA sequence: TGTGCCAGCGTTAGCGAGAGTGGTGGGTACGAGCAGTACTTC.

In its sample, this clonotype was seen once. The chain recombines TRBV10-3 with TRBJ1-1; unclear D gene. The CDR3 has 13 residues. Trimming cost V 7 bases and J 7 bases, with 16 bases left between them. Germline CDR1 ENHRY, CDR2 SYGVKD. CDR3 region: CAITPKVAGEAFF. The CDR3 DNA reads TGTGCCATCACCCCGAAGGTCGCGGGTGAAGCTTTCTTT.

At least ten counts were recorded for this clonotype. V usage is TRBV12-3 or TRBV12-4 and J usage is TRBJ2-3, with D perhaps being TRBD1 or TRBD2 (5 bases each). CDR3 length: 15 amino acids. The V gene lost 1 base and the J gene lost 1 base, with 9 bases spanning the gap. The CDR3 DNA follows: TGTGCCAGCAGTTTAGGGGACGGGGGCACAGATACGCAGTATTTT. Translated, it gives CASSLGDGGTDTQYF.

This clonotype was seen only a few times. This chain links TRBV6-9 with TRBJ2-5, with 12 bases fitting TRBD1. From germline, CDR1 is MNHGY and CDR2 SVAAGI. This CDR3 has 15 residues. J was trimmed by 5 bases and V by 4 bases; bases with no gene match: 5. In DNA, the CDR3 is TGTGCCAGCAGTTCCGGGACAGGGGGCAGGGAGACCCAGTACTTC. This encodes CASSSGTGGRETQYF.

This clonotype was found many times. The V call is TRBV19, the J call TRBJ1-5; D uncertain. Germline loops: CDR1 LNHDA, CDR2 SQIVND (reference sequence). This CDR3 is built from 15 residues. V was clipped by 1 base and J by 3 bases, with 10 bases between them. CDR3 DNA sequence: TGTGCCAGTAGTATAGCCCCAGGATCCAATCAGCCCCAGCATTTT. Residues: CASSIAPGSNQPQHF.

This clonotype was recorded many times. The chain recombines TRBV7-9 with TRBJ1-4; perhaps TRBD1 as D (5 bases). CDR3 length: 15 amino acids. V lost 5 bases and J 3 bases, leaving 13 bases between the germline ends. CDR1 SEHNR and CDR2 FQNEAQ come from the germline V gene (reference sequence). CDR3 DNA: TGTGCCAGCAGCCTAGATGGGGGAGCTAATGAAAAACTGTTTTTT. Protein sequence: CASSLDGGANEKLFF.

Written as DNA, the CDR3 is TGCAGCGTTGAAGAAGGGCAGGGGCGGAATCAGCCCCAGCATTTT. It encodes CSVEEGQGRNQPQHF. The genes are TRBV29-1 and TRBJ1-5; weak D call: TRBD1 (6 bases). The CDR3 totals 15 residues. Germline V gene sequence: CDR1 SQVTM, CDR2 ANQGSEA. Between the trimmed V and J ends, which lost 0 bases and 4 bases, there was a span of 13 bases.

This clonotype was seen just once. This sequence may be a read error, since a much larger clone differs from it by one base. As the CDR3 is not closed by the conserved phenylalanine or tryptophan, this likely results from a read error. The V call is TRBV6-1, the J call TRBJ2-3; D is unclear. The germline CDR1 and CDR2 sequences are MNHNS and SASEGT. The CDR3 is 14 residues long. V was clipped by 4 bases and J by 4 bases, with 12 bases between them. CDR3 DNA sequence: TGTGCCAGCAGTGGTGGCTCGATCCCAGATACGCAGTATTCT. Translation gives CASSGGSIPDTQYS.

There are many counts of this clonotype. The chain links TRBV12-3 or TRBV12-4 to TRBJ1-3; D is ambiguous. Trimming took off 3 bases at V and 4 bases at J, with 10 bases between the two ends. CDR3 length: 14 residues. For the CDR3, the DNA is TGTGCCAGCAGTTTCGGCCTTTGGGGAAACACCATATATTTT. Residues: CASSFGLWGNTIYF.

This clonotype was seen a handful of times. The rearrangement links TRBV9 to TRBJ2-1; TRBD2 matches 7 bases. This CDR3 comprises 14 residues. Trimming took 2 bases from V and 2 from J; bases not matched to a gene: 1. Germline-derived CDR1 and CDR2 are SGDLS and YYNGEE. CDR3 nucleotide sequence: TGTGCCAGCAGCGTGGGGGGGACCTACAATGAGCAGTTCTTC. It is translated as CASSVGGTYNEQFF.

The chain recombines TRBV2 with TRBJ2-1; tentatively, D is TRBD2 (6 bases). V was cut by 8 bases and J by 4 bases, with 15 bases left in between. The CDR3 contains 14 residues. Germline CDR1 reads SNHLY; CDR2 reads FYNNEI. CDR3: CASVSGYKYNEQFF. The CDR3 DNA follows: TGTGCCAGCGTCAGCGGGTACAAATACAATGAGCAGTTCTTC.

This clonotype was counted many times. The chain recombines TRBV2 with TRBJ1-4; D is unresolved. The CDR3 runs to 12 residues. Between the trimmed V and J ends, which lost 6 bases and 7 bases, there was a span of 9 bases. The germline V gene has CDR1 SNHLY and CDR2 FYNNEI. The CDR3 protein is CASSLSREKLFF. In nucleotides, the CDR3 is TGTGCCAGCAGCTTAAGTCGTGAAAAACTGTTTTTT. Drawing the rest from reference TRBV2 and TRBJ1-4, the complete variable domain is EPEVTQTPSHQVTQMGQEVILRCVPISNHLYFYWYRQILGQKVEFLVSFYNNEISEKSEIFDDQFSVERPDGSNFTLKIRSTKLEDSAMYFCASSLSREKLFFGSGTQLSVL.

In this sample, this clonotype turned up a few times. A clone one base away is much larger, so this may be a read error. The chain uses TRBV29-1 and TRBJ2-3, with D perhaps assigned TRBD1 or TRBD2 (5 bases each). This CDR3 is 14 amino acids long. Germline values: CDR1 SQVTM, CDR2 ANQGSEA. In DNA, the CDR3 is TGCGGCGTTGACTCACAGGACTTAGCAGATACGCAGTATTTT. It is translated as CGVDSQDLADTQYF.

This clonotype was observed many times. V gene TRBV25-1 combines with J gene TRBJ2-7; 7 positions match TRBD1. Looked up from germline, CDR1 is MGHDK and CDR2 is SYGVNS. The CDR3 is made up of 13 amino acids. The V and J ends lost 7 bases and 3 bases, in that order; junction bases with no gene match: 6. The CDR3: CASTLQGDYEQYF. The CDR3 DNA is TGTGCCAGCACCCTTCAGGGGGACTACGAGCAGTACTTC.

This clonotype was seen more than once but under ten times. The V and J genes are TRBV5-1 and TRBJ2-7; D is ambiguous. The V gene lost 5 bases and the J gene lost 3 bases, with 15 bases spanning the gap. The CDR3 has 14 residues. Germline CDR1 SGHRS, CDR2 YFSETQ. CDR3 amino acids: CASSLNGPLYEQYF. The CDR3 coding sequence is TGCGCCAGCAGTCTCAACGGGCCCCTCTACGAGCAGTACTTC.

This clonotype was found many times. V is TRBV29-1 and J is TRBJ2-5; D is perhaps TRBD1 (5 bases). The CDR3 length is 14 residues. Looked up from germline, CDR1 is SQVTM and CDR2 is ANQGSEA. Trimming took 4 bases from V and 4 from J, leaving 16 bases between them. In DNA form, the CDR3 reads TGCAGCGTTGTTCCAGGGTGGTCATTAGAGACCCAGTACTTC. This sequence encodes CSVVPGWSLETQYF.

Concerning this clonotype itself: A far larger clone is just one base off, so this is likely a read error. The rearrangement uses TRBV11-3 and TRBJ1-1, with TRBD1 as a possible D gene (5 bases). The CDR3 sequence is 15 residues long. Germline CDR1 SGHNT, CDR2 YENEEA. V lost 6 bases and J lost 3, with 17 bases in between. CDR3 bases: TGTGCCAGCAGTTTTGGGCCCGACAGTTACACTGAAGCTTTCTTT. This sequence encodes CASSFGPDSYTEAFF.

Only a few counts were recorded for this clonotype. The genes are TRBV7-3 and TRBJ2-3; either TRBD1 or TRBD2 may fit D (5 bases each). There are 14 residues in the CDR3. The V and J ends lost 5 bases and 8 bases respectively, with 17 bases between them. Germline V CDR1 and CDR2: SGHTA, FQGTGA. CDR3 protein: CASSRDPGRSTQYF. The CDR3 DNA reads TGTGCCAGCAGCCGGGACCCCGGGCGTAGTACGCAGTATTTT.

This clonotype was counted ten times or more. The CDR3 sequence is CASSNPTGTSTDTQYF. The CDR3 nucleotides read TGTGCCAGTAGCAACCCCACAGGGACGAGCACAGATACGCAGTATTTT. This sequence joins TRBV19 and TRBJ2-3; D may be TRBD1 (6 bases). Trimming stripped 6 bases from V and 0 bases from J, with 16 bases between. Germline CDR1 is LNHDA and CDR2 is SQIVND (reference sequence). This CDR3 region has 16 residues.

This clonotype was picked up many times. The DNA of the CDR3 is TGCAGTGCTAGTGAGGGACATGAGACTGAAGCTTTCTTT. Protein sequence: CSASEGHETEAFF. The chain links TRBV20-1 to TRBJ1-1, with D possibly matching TRBD1 (6 bases). Trimming removed 3 bases at V and 5 bases at J, with 13 bases between. The germline gives CDR1 DFQATT, CDR2 SNEGSKA (reference sequence). The CDR3 runs to 13 residues.